This entry concerns a single TCR beta chain. Sequenced by immunoSEQ multiplex PCR; TCRdb stores in-frame clones only, minus some. The sample has about 660,000 clones, approximately 87% seen once; the top ten hold over 0.008%. Germline-derived CDR1 and CDR2 are MNHEY and SMNVEV (reference sequence). This CDR3 comprises 12 residues. V lost 5 bases to trimming and J lost 6 bases, with 8 bases between them. This sample is part of a study of shared T cell receptors in the human thymus. Another study also made use of these data, one on human thymus T cells. In that study: Donation came from healthy Finnish infants having corrective surgery for congenital heart defects. Resections removed during corrective heart surgery provided the thymus tissue used.

V gene TRBV27 combines with J gene TRBJ1-5; D is unresolved. The TCR was taken from a boy less than two years old with a congenital heart defect. The specimen sequenced was thymocytes. The CDR3 coding sequence is TGTGCCAGCAGTATGACGGGTCAGCCCCAGCATTTT. It yields the protein CASSMTGQPQHF.